The rows below give T cell receptor beta chains drawn from one sample of a study of blood T cells in healthy people across ages. One entry per CDR3 protein, called by TCRdb with MiXCR from the 5' RACE reads. The repertoire holds around 850,000 distinct CDR3 sequences, with 35% to 40% as singletons. Sequencing used blood. The receptors derive from a man aged 18 to 30 in good health. The CDR3 runs from the conserved cysteine through the conserved F or W. D genes are given only for firm matches. Clone size appears in some rows only: once, few, many, or a class for an expanded clone.

V: TRBV9
size: -
D: TRBD2
J: TRBJ2-3
DNA: TGTGCCAGCAGCGTTCTCGCGGGGGGGATGACAGATACGCAGTATTTT
CDR3: CASSVLAGGMTDTQYF

V: TRBV12-3/TRBV12-4
size: few
D: -
J: TRBJ2-2
DNA: TGTGCCAGCAGTTTGGGGATGCTCACCGGGGAGCTGTTTTTT
CDR3: CASSLGMLTGELFF

V: TRBV7-2
size: -
D: -
J: TRBJ2-7
DNA: TGTGCCAGCAGCCCTCGGGCAGGGTTTATCGGCGAGCAGTACTTC
CDR3: CASSPRAGFIGEQYF

V: TRBV6-5
size: once
D: -
J: TRBJ2-5
DNA: TGTGCCAGCAGTTACCCCGGCAGGGGTCGAGAGACCCAGTACTTC
CDR3: CASSYPGRGRETQYF

V: TRBV6-5
size: many
D: -
J: TRBJ2-5
DNA: TGTGCCAGCAGCTCCCCTCTGGGTGGTGAGGAGACCCAGTACTTC
CDR3: CASSSPLGGEETQYF

V: TRBV3-1
size: -
D: -
J: TRBJ1-5
DNA: TGTGCCAGCAGCCAAGACTACTATAGCAATCAGCCCCAGCATTTT
CDR3: CASSQDYYSNQPQHF

V: TRBV3-1
size: few
D: TRBD1
J: TRBJ1-1
DNA: TGTGCCAGCAGCCAAACAGGGGTCTCGACTGAAGCTTTCTTT
CDR3: CASSQTGVSTEAFF

V: TRBV5-1
size: few
D: -
J: TRBJ2-1
DNA: TGCGCCAGCAGCTCTAGGGGAGTCGATGAGCAGTTCTTC
CDR3: CASSSRGVDEQFF

V: TRBV19
size: few
D: -
J: TRBJ1-1
DNA: TGTGCCAGTAGTATATCCGGGGACACAAATGAAGCTTTCTTT
CDR3: CASSISGDTNEAFF

V: TRBV10-3
size: -
D: -
J: TRBJ2-5
DNA: TGTGCCATCAGACAGGACCCTTTACAAGAGACCCAGTACTTC
CDR3: CAIRQDPLQETQYF

V: TRBV5-5
size: -
D: -
J: TRBJ2-3
DNA: TGTGCCCGCAGCTTGGTTCGTGATACGCAGTATTTT
CDR3: CARSLVRDTQYF

V: TRBV4-1
size: few
D: -
J: TRBJ2-2
DNA: TGCGCCAGCAGCCAAGGACCCCTTGGGGGGGAGCTGTTTTTT
CDR3: CASSQGPLGGELFF

V: TRBV20-1
size: many
D: -
J: TRBJ2-7
DNA: TGCAGTGCTAGTAGGGACACTTCCTACGAGCAGTACTTC
CDR3: CSASRDTSYEQYF

V: TRBV27
size: many
D: -
J: TRBJ1-2
DNA: TGTGCCAGCGGGTTACCCTATGGCTACACCTTC
CDR3: CASGLPYGYTF

V: TRBV6-2/TRBV6-3
size: -
D: -
J: TRBJ1-5
DNA: TGTGCCAGCAGTTACTGGGCAGGGATAGGTCAGCCCCAGCATTTT
CDR3: CASSYWAGIGQPQHF

V: TRBV3-1
size: -
D: TRBD1
J: TRBJ1-1
DNA: TGTGCCAGCAGCCTTGGGACAGCCCGCCCGAACACTGAAGCTTTCTTT
CDR3: CASSLGTARPNTEAFF

V: TRBV5-1
size: -
D: -
J: TRBJ2-3
DNA: TGCGCCAGCAGCTTGGATGGGGGGCGGGCAGATACGCAGTATTTT
CDR3: CASSLDGGRADTQYF

V: TRBV20-1
size: -
D: TRBD1
J: TRBJ2-1
DNA: TGCAGTGCTATCCGACAGGGAGCGTACAATGAGCAGTTCTTC
CDR3: CSAIRQGAYNEQFF

V: TRBV20-1
size: many
D: -
J: TRBJ2-4
DNA: TGCAGTGCCCCGGGGGCAGACAGTAAAAACATTCAGTACTTC
CDR3: CSAPGADSKNIQYF

V: TRBV16
size: -
D: TRBD1
J: TRBJ1-2
DNA: TGTGCCAGCAGCCAGGACAGGGATCAGGCTGGCTACACCTTC
CDR3: CASSQDRDQAGYTF

V: TRBV4-3
size: once
D: -
J: TRBJ2-2
DNA: TGCGCCAGCAGCCGGAAGAGGGGGGCCTCGGGCCGGGAGCTGTTTTTT
CDR3: CASSRKRGASGRELFF

V: TRBV28
size: -
D: -
J: TRBJ1-2
DNA: TGTGCCAGCAGTTCTACTTTTGGCTACGCCTTC
CDR3: CASSSTFGYAF

V: TRBV4-1
size: -
D: -
J: TRBJ1-1
DNA: TGCGCCAGCAGCCAAGTCTCCGGGGGGAGAACTGAAGCTTTCTTT
CDR3: CASSQVSGGRTEAFF

V: TRBV15
size: -
D: -
J: TRBJ2-3
DNA: TGTGCCACCAGCAGCGGACAACCCCCGACAGATACGCAGTATTTT
CDR3: CATSSGQPPTDTQYF

V: TRBV27
size: -
D: TRBD2
J: TRBJ2-3
DNA: TGTGCCACCAGTGACGCCGGACTAGCGGAAAGCACAGATACGCAGTATTTT
CDR3: CATSDAGLAESTDTQYF

V: TRBV7-2
size: -
D: -
J: TRBJ2-7
DNA: TGTGCCAGCAGCACCCATGGGTCTGTTGGGGAGCAGTACTTC
CDR3: CASSTHGSVGEQYF

V: TRBV28
size: few
D: -
J: TRBJ2-6
DNA: TGTGCCAGCAGTTTCCTCGACAGACCCCCTGGGGCCAACGTCCTGACTTTC
CDR3: CASSFLDRPPGANVLTF

V: TRBV20-1
size: -
D: TRBD2
J: TRBJ2-1
DNA: TGCAGTGCGTACCCGGGACTAGCAGCCCATGAGCAGTTCTTC
CDR3: CSAYPGLAAHEQFF

V: TRBV9
size: -
D: TRBD1
J: TRBJ1-6
DNA: TGTGCCAGCAGCGTAGAGGCGACAGGGACTAATTCACCCCTCCACTTT
CDR3: CASSVEATGTNSPLHF

V: TRBV7-2
size: few
D: -
J: TRBJ2-1
DNA: TGTGCCAGCAGCTTAAGCTTGGCAGGGGGGAATGAGCAGTTCTTC
CDR3: CASSLSLAGGNEQFF

V: TRBV4-1
size: -
D: -
J: TRBJ1-6
DNA: TGCGCCAGCAGCCAAGATTGGCAAGCGCTCCTTTCACCCCTCCACTTT
CDR3: CASSQDWQALLSPLHF

V: TRBV6-5
size: -
D: -
J: TRBJ2-7
DNA: TGTGCCAGCAGTTATGGCCAGGGTAAAAAGAACGAGCAGTACTTC
CDR3: CASSYGQGKKNEQYF

V: TRBV7-8
size: -
D: -
J: TRBJ1-2
DNA: TGTGCCAGCAGCTTAGACTACAGAGACGAATATGGCTACACCTTC
CDR3: CASSLDYRDEYGYTF

V: TRBV6-5
size: many
D: -
J: TRBJ2-7
DNA: TGTGCCAGCAAGGGGACCGAGCGCTACGAGCAGTACTTC
CDR3: CASKGTERYEQYF

V: TRBV21-1
size: -
D: -
J: TRBJ2-7
DNA: TGTGCCATCTCCTACGGGCAGTACTTC
CDR3: CAISYGQYF

V: TRBV20-1
size: -
D: TRBD1
J: TRBJ1-5
DNA: TGCAGTGCTAATCGCCGGGACAGGGGGGATGGTATCCAGCATTTT
CDR3: CSANRRDRGDGIQHF

V: TRBV12-3/TRBV12-4
size: -
D: -
J: TRBJ1-5
DNA: TGTGCCAGCCGCAGTGGGGGTCAGCCCCAGCATTTT
CDR3: CASRSGGQPQHF

V: TRBV20-1
size: -
D: -
J: TRBJ2-5
DNA: TGCAGTGCTCCAGCCCCCGGAGGGGTTAGAGGAGAGACCCAGTACTTC
CDR3: CSAPAPGGVRGETQYF

V: TRBV3-1
size: -
D: -
J: TRBJ2-1
DNA: TGTGCCAGCAGCCAAGACAGGGCCTACTCCTTTATCAATGAGCAGTTCTTC
CDR3: CASSQDRAYSFINEQFF

V: TRBV29-1
size: few
D: -
J: TRBJ1-4
DNA: TGCAGCGCCGGGGCGGGGGGAGAGGAAAAACTGTTTTTT
CDR3: CSAGAGGEEKLFF

V: TRBV7-2
size: -
D: -
J: TRBJ2-3
DNA: TGTGCCAGCAGCCAGCTCGTCGGCAGGACCGGGCCGTATTTT
CDR3: CASSQLVGRTGPYF

V: TRBV20-1
size: -
D: TRBD2
J: TRBJ2-5
DNA: TGCAGTGCTATGCCTTCGGGAGGGCCTGGGCAAGAGACCCAGTACTTC
CDR3: CSAMPSGGPGQETQYF

V: TRBV7-2
size: once
D: -
J: TRBJ1-1
DNA: TGTGCCAGCAGCTTCCCGGGACACCCTGAAGCTTTCTTT
CDR3: CASSFPGHPEAFF

V: TRBV5-1
size: -
D: TRBD1
J: TRBJ2-7
DNA: TGCGCCGGCAGCACCGACAGGGGGAGCTCCTACGAGCAGTACTTC
CDR3: CAGSTDRGSSYEQYF

V: TRBV4-2
size: few
D: TRBD2
J: TRBJ2-5
DNA: TGTGCCAGCAGCCTCGTTATGATCCGGACTAGCGGGGGTATACAAGAGACCCAGTACTTC
CDR3: CASSLVMIRTSGGIQETQYF

V: TRBV27
size: -
D: TRBD2
J: TRBJ2-3
DNA: TGTGCCAGCAGTCAAGCGGGGGGGTTTACAGATACGCAGTATTTT
CDR3: CASSQAGGFTDTQYF

V: TRBV10-3
size: few
D: -
J: TRBJ2-7
DNA: TGTGCCATCAGGGGAGACAGGAACGAGCAGTACTTC
CDR3: CAIRGDRNEQYF

V: TRBV9
size: -
D: -
J: TRBJ2-3
DNA: TGTGCCAGCAGTGAGACGAACCGGGACCCCGATACCACAGATACGCAGTATTTT
CDR3: CASSETNRDPDTTDTQYF

V: TRBV7-2
size: few
D: TRBD1
J: TRBJ1-2
DNA: TGTGCCAGCAGGGACAGGGCTACTAACTATGGCTACACCTTC
CDR3: CASRDRATNYGYTF

V: TRBV20-1
size: -
D: -
J: TRBJ2-5
DNA: TGCAGTGCTAGAGAGGAGTACAATGAGCAGTACTTC
CDR3: CSAREEYNEQYF

V: TRBV20-1
size: many
D: -
J: TRBJ1-2
DNA: TGCAGTGCTAGAGGTGAGAAGCAGGCGGCCACCTTC
CDR3: CSARGEKQAATF

V: TRBV5-4
size: -
D: -
J: TRBJ1-2
DNA: TGTGCCAGCAGGGAGTGGGGGAAGTCAGGGGTCGGTAACTATGGCTACACCTTC
CDR3: CASREWGKSGVGNYGYTF

V: TRBV11-2
size: few
D: TRBD2
J: TRBJ2-7
DNA: TGTGCCAGCAGCCGAGCGGGGGGCCCCTACGAGCAGTACTTC
CDR3: CASSRAGGPYEQYF

V: TRBV12-3/TRBV12-4
size: many
D: -
J: TRBJ1-1
DNA: TGTGCCAGCAGCCCAGGGACGGTTGAAGCTTTCTTT
CDR3: CASSPGTVEAFF

V: TRBV20-1
size: -
D: -
J: TRBJ2-1
DNA: TGCAGTGCTCCCCTCTCGGACACCACCTACAATGAGCAGTTCTTC
CDR3: CSAPLSDTTYNEQFF

V: TRBV12-3/TRBV12-4
size: many
D: TRBD2
J: TRBJ2-7
DNA: TGTGCCAGCAGCCAAAGCGGGGGCCCCAGCTTCGAGCAGTACTTC
CDR3: CASSQSGGPSFEQYF

V: TRBV5-1
size: -
D: -
J: TRBJ1-2
DNA: TGCGCCGGCAGCTTCGATAACTATGGATACACCTTC
CDR3: CAGSFDNYGYTF